These 19 T cell receptor beta chains came from one sample sequenced in a study of OX40 agonist ivuxolimab in advanced cancers. The repertoire was sequenced with immunoSEQ multiplex PCR; TCRdb's copy has only in-frame clones and lacks some. The sample consists of approximately 70,000 clones, approximately 78% of them appearing once. The sample was CD4+ or CD8+ T cells sorted from blood, taken in a trial of the OX40 agonist ivuxolimab. These receptors all come from an adult with an advanced solid tumor such as melanoma, head and neck, liver or kidney cancer.

This clone was detected only a few times. The rearrangement links TRBV4-1 to TRBJ2-1, with D perhaps TRBD1 or TRBD2 (6 bases each). This CDR3 has 18 residues. The germline gives CDR1 MGHRA, CDR2 YSYEKL. Trimming pared 0 bases from V and 0 bases from J, leaving 15 bases between. The CDR3 region has the DNA TGCGCCAGCAGCCAAGAAAGGGGGGCGGAGAGCTCCTACAATGAGCAGTTCTTC. As protein: CASSQERGAESSYNEQFF.

The chain links TRBV2 to TRBJ2-2; tentative D call: TRBD1 (6 bases). Per the germline V gene, CDR1 is SNHLY and CDR2 is FYNNEI. CDR3 length: 14 residues. V was shortened by 0 bases and J by 8 bases, with 10 bases between the two germline ends. The CDR3 sequence is CASSEARTAGELFF. The CDR3 DNA sequence: TGTGCCAGCAGTGAAGCGAGGACAGCGGGGGAGCTGTTTTTT.

This clone has a single count. This rearrangement joins TRBV5-1 to TRBJ2-5; D ambiguous. The ends were cut back, 4 bases at V and 2 bases at J, with 15 bases in the middle. Germline CDR1 SGHRS, CDR2 YFSETQ. There are 15 residues in the CDR3. CDR3 sequence reads: CASSVGIGMQETQYF. CDR3 sequence (DNA): TGCGCCAGCAGCGTTGGAATAGGGATGCAAGAGACCCAGTACTTC.

The CDR3 DNA follows: TGTGCCAGCATCGGCGACCTGCGGGAGACCCAGTACTTC. Translating it yields CASIGDLRETQYF. The chain uses TRBV2 and TRBJ2-5, with D hard to call. Trimming removed 7 bases at V and 5 bases at J, with 14 bases between. The CDR3 contains 13 residues. Per the germline V gene, CDR1 is SNHLY and CDR2 is FYNNEI.

V and J are TRBV5-1 and TRBJ1-2; D unclear. The CDR3 is 15 residues long. Germline assignment: CDR1 SGHRS and CDR2 YFSETQ. Trimming removed 4 bases from V and 8 bases from J, with 21 bases in between. The DNA for the CDR3 is TGCGCCAGCAGCCCCCAACCAGCAGGTTCGCTCGGCTACACCTTC. This gives the protein CASSPQPAGSLGYTF. Complete variable domain (other parts from reference TRBV5-1 and TRBJ1-2): KAGVTQTPRYLIKTRGQQVTLSCSPISGHRSVSWYQQTPGQGLQFLFEYFSETQRNKGNFPGRFSGRQFSNSRSEMNVSTLELGDSALYLCASSPQPAGSLGYTFGSGTRLTVV.

V usage is TRBV7-6 and J usage is TRBJ2-5; TRBD2 aligns across 10 bases. The CDR3 runs 18 residues. The ends lost 1 base at V and 5 bases at J; junction bases unmatched: 13. From germline, CDR1 is SGHVS and CDR2 FNYEAQ. The CDR3 protein is CASSLEPTSAGGRETQYF. CDR3 nucleotide sequence: TGTGCCAGCAGCTTAGAGCCCACCTCAGCGGGGGGGAGGGAGACCCAGTACTTC.

The chain has TRBV28 and TRBJ2-7; no reliable D call. Germline V gene lookup returns CDR1 MDHEN and CDR2 SYDVKM. This CDR3 is 14 amino acids long. V was shortened by 3 bases and J by 4 bases, with 13 bases between the two germline ends. The CDR3 is CASSLGSNRYEQYF. The CDR3, as DNA: TGTGCCAGCAGTTTGGGTTCCAATCGGTACGAGCAGTACTTC.

This clone has just a few counts. The rearrangement joins TRBV4-3 to TRBJ1-1; 7 bases fit TRBD1. Germline CDR1 is LGHNA and CDR2 is YSLEER. With V trimmed by 0 bases and J by 0 bases, 7 bases remained unmatched. The CDR3 is made up of 17 amino acids. Here the CDR3 reads CASSQERADRLNTEAFF. The CDR3 nucleotides are TGCGCCAGCAGCCAAGAAAGGGCGGACAGGTTGAACACTGAAGCTTTCTTT.

V is TRBV5-1 and J is TRBJ1-5; TRBD1 matches at 10 bases. With V trimmed by 4 bases and J by 6 bases, 4 bases remained unmatched. There are 14 residues in the CDR3. From germline, CDR1 is SGHRS and CDR2 YFSETQ. The CDR3 region is CASSTTGGGQPQHF. In nucleotides, the CDR3 is TGCGCCAGCAGCACGACAGGGGGCGGTCAGCCCCAGCATTTT.

The rearrangement uses TRBV29-1 and TRBJ2-1, with D possibly matching TRBD1 (6 bases). CDR3 length: 13 amino acids. The V end was cut by 7 bases, the J end by 7 bases, with 17 bases between. Germline V gene data show CDR1 as SQVTM and CDR2 as ANQGSEA. The CDR3 sequence: CSASDRVQNEQFF. CDR3 DNA sequence: TGCAGCGCCTCGGACAGAGTACAAAATGAGCAGTTCTTC.

The CDR3 region is CASSLRRLADTGELFF. The DNA for the CDR3 is TGTGCCAGCAGCTTGAGGAGACTAGCGGACACCGGGGAGCTGTTTTTT. V gene TRBV5-5 combines with J gene TRBJ2-2, with 9 bases identical to TRBD2. The CDR3 is 16 residues long. With 1 base clipped from V and 3 bases from J, the junction kept 4 bases outside the gene matches. Germline assignment: CDR1 SGHKS and CDR2 YYEKEE (reference sequence). Variable domain in full (rest from reference TRBV5-5 and TRBJ2-2): DAGVTQSPTHLIKTRGQQVTLRCSPISGHKSVSWYQQVLGQGPQFIFQYYEKEERGRGNFPDRFSARQFPNYSSELNVNALLLGDSALYLCASSLRRLADTGELFFGEGSRLTVL.

The chain employs TRBV29-1 and TRBJ1-1; D may be TRBD1 (5 bases). Per the germline V gene, CDR1 is SQVTM and CDR2 is ANQGSEA. This CDR3 contains 15 residues. Trimming removed 6 bases from V and 7 bases from J, with 24 bases in between. The CDR3 region is CSVARGTEEWNEAFF. As DNA, the CDR3 is TGCAGCGTCGCCAGAGGGACGGAAGAATGGAATGAAGCTTTCTTT.

The gene calls are TRBV5-5 and TRBJ1-5; D is unresolved. CDR1 is SGHKS, CDR2 YYEKEE, per germline (reference sequence). CDR3 length: 14 amino acids. The germline V and J ends were trimmed by 1 base and 0 bases, with 5 bases remaining between them. This chain's CDR3 is CASSLRNSNQPQHF. CDR3 nucleotide sequence: TGTGCCAGCAGCTTGCGCAATAGCAATCAGCCCCAGCATTTT.

The chain has TRBV7-7 and TRBJ1-3; D remains ambiguous. V gave up 5 bases and J gave up 0 bases, with 5 bases separating them. Per the germline V gene, CDR1 is SSHAT and CDR2 is FNYEAQ (reference sequence). CDR3 length: 13 residues. The DNA for the CDR3 is TGTGCCAGCAGCGCGTACTCTGGAAACACCATATATTTT. Translated, it gives CASSAYSGNTIYF.

The chain employs TRBV5-1 and TRBJ1-6; 8 bases align to TRBD1. The ends lost 4 bases at V and 10 bases at J; junction bases unmatched: 7. CDR3 size: 14 residues. From germline, CDR1 is SGHRS and CDR2 YFSETQ. The CDR3 is CASSGDRGWSPLHF. The CDR3 region has the DNA TGCGCCAGCAGCGGAGACAGGGGTTGGTCACCCCTCCACTTT. Looking up the rest from reference TRBV5-1 and TRBJ1-6 gives the full variable domain: KAGVTQTPRYLIKTRGQQVTLSCSPISGHRSVSWYQQTPGQGLQFLFEYFSETQRNKGNFPGRFSGRQFSNSRSEMNVSTLELGDSALYLCASSGDRGWSPLHFGNGTRLTVT.

The chain has TRBV28 and TRBJ1-1; D possibly corresponds to TRBD1 (6 bases). This CDR3 spans 16 amino acids. CDR1 and CDR2 (germline): MDHEN, SYDVKM. The V and J ends lost 6 bases and 4 bases respectively, with 21 bases between them. CDR3 in DNA: TGTGCCAGCAGAGACAGGTCCGGATTCCGGGGCACTGAAGCTTTCTTT. The encoded protein is CASRDRSGFRGTEAFF. Drawing the rest from reference TRBV28 and TRBJ1-1, the complete variable domain is DVKVTQSSRYLVKRTGEKVFLECVQDMDHENMFWYRQDPGLGLRLIYFSYDVKMKEKGDIPEGYSVSREKKERFSLILESASTNQTSMYLCASRDRSGFRGTEAFFGQGTRLTVV.

In its sample, this clone was seen a few times. The V call is TRBV28, the J call TRBJ2-7; 9 nucleotides match TRBD1. V was clipped by 6 bases and J by 2 bases; unmatched bases: 5. The CDR3 sequence is 14 residues long. Germline values: CDR1 MDHEN, CDR2 SYDVKM. The CDR3 DNA follows: TGTGCCAGCAGGTTACAGGGGGCTGCCTACGAGCAGTACTTC. This encodes CASRLQGAAYEQYF.

CDR3 region: CASSPGGLGYGYTF. CDR3 nucleotides: TGTGCCAGCAGCCCCGGGGGGTTGGGCTATGGCTACACCTTC. This chain links TRBV7-2 with TRBJ1-2; possibly TRBD1 for D (5 bases). This CDR3 is built from 14 residues. Germline V lookup: CDR1 SGHTA, CDR2 FQGNSA. With 5 bases removed from V and 4 bases from J, the gap between germline ends came to 14 bases.

This clone was seen once. This sequence joins TRBV19 and TRBJ1-1; 12 nucleotides align to TRBD1. Germline assignment: CDR1 LNHDA and CDR2 SQIVND (reference sequence). The CDR3 has 18 residues. V trimming: 4 bases; J trimming: 4 bases; junction bases outside the gene matches: 13. The CDR3 reads CASSRRPGQGAAGTEAFF. Written as DNA, the CDR3 is TGTGCCAGTAGTAGAAGACCGGGACAGGGGGCAGCGGGCACTGAAGCTTTCTTT.